This TCR beta chain came from a study of Tregs in tolerant kidney transplant recipients. Turning to this clone: Its antigen is currently unknown. The read is 3 residues too short to cover the CDR3 end, so that end is filled in from the germline J gene.

Clones were sequenced by immunoSEQ multiplex PCR, and TCRdb holds only the in-frame ones, with some missing. The table lists tens of thousands of clones. Trimming removed 3 bases from V and 0 bases from J; junction bases left unmatched: 1. CDR1 DFQATT and CDR2 SNEGSKA come from the germline V gene (reference sequence). CDR3 length equals 14 residues. General study points: Changing PCR primers prevented nucleotide comparison between some patients' samples. Tolerant patients' donor-specific Tregs expanded beyond overall Tregs, suggesting antigen-driven growth.

This chain connects TRBV20-1 to TRBJ2-2; 7 nucleotides align to TRBD2. The clonotype comes from a human donor who received a combined kidney and bone marrow transplant. The specimen comprised CD4+ T cells from blood, sampled before the transplant. CDR3 bases read: TGCAGTGCTAGTGCGGGAGCGAACACCGGGGAG. Its protein is CSASAGANTGE. The entire CDR3 protein is CSASAGANTGELFF.